Following are 32 T cell receptor beta chains from one sample sequenced in a study of blood T cell repertoires in COVID-19. The protocol was immunoSEQ multiplex PCR, while the TCRdb copy is restricted to in-frame clones and leaves out a portion. The sample lists roughly 86,000 clones, approximately 85% occurring once. Specimen: peripheral blood. Every receptor here comes from a woman older than 75 with COVID-19, enrolled during active disease.

The J gene is TRBJ1-5, the V gene TRBV15; TRBD1 might be the D (5 bases). Germline V CDR1 and CDR2: LNHNV, YYDKDF (reference sequence). The germline V and J ends were trimmed by 2 bases and 0 bases, with 11 bases remaining between them. CDR3 length: 16 amino acids. This CDR3 reads CATSRRGLYSNQPQHF. The CDR3 DNA is TGTGCCACCAGCAGAAGGGGACTTTATAGCAATCAGCCCCAGCATTTT. The variable domain in full, with the rest retrieved from reference TRBV15 and TRBJ1-5, is DAMVIQNPRYQVTQFGKPVTLSCSQTLNHNVMYWYQQKSSQAPKLLFHYYDKDFNNEADTPDNFQSRRPNTSFCFLDIRSPGLGDTAMYLCATSRRGLYSNQPQHFGDGTRLSIL.

The gene calls are TRBV4-1 and TRBJ2-1; TRBD2 matches at 7 bases. Losses at the gene ends were 0 bases for V and 2 bases for J; bases not matched to a gene: 4. The CDR3 sequence is 16 residues long. CDR1 MGHRA and CDR2 YSYEKL come from the germline V gene. This chain's CDR3 is CASSQDSGHTYNEQFF. CDR3 nucleotide sequence: TGCGCCAGCAGCCAAGATAGCGGGCATACCTACAATGAGCAGTTCTTC.

This clone was recorded only once. The chain is built from TRBV6-5 and TRBJ1-3, with D possibly matching TRBD1 (5 bases). The germline CDR1 and CDR2 sequences are MNHEY and SVGAGI. V lost 5 bases, J lost 0 bases, and 11 bases lay in between. This CDR3 is built from 15 residues. The chain's CDR3 is CASSLGHFSGNTIYF. The CDR3 nucleotides read TGTGCCAGCAGTCTTGGACACTTCTCTGGAAACACCATATATTTT.

The V call is TRBV18, the J call TRBJ1-1, with a possible D match to TRBD1 (6 bases). The CDR3 loop spans 15 amino acids. The V gene lost 8 bases and the J gene lost 3 bases, with 19 bases spanning the gap. The germline CDR1 and CDR2 sequences are KGHSH and LQKENI. This CDR3 is CASSLQGPPDTEAFF. The CDR3 region has the DNA TGTGCCAGCAGCCTACAGGGCCCCCCTGACACTGAAGCTTTCTTT.

The chain combines TRBV12-3 or TRBV12-4 with TRBJ2-5; D gene uncertain. The V end lost 3 bases, the J end lost 2 bases, and 7 bases lay between the germline ends. The CDR3 totals 13 residues. In nucleotides, the CDR3 is TGTGCCAGCAGTTTGGAGAAACAAGAGACCCAGTACTTC. Translation gives CASSLEKQETQYF.

The chain uses TRBV7-8 and TRBJ1-5, with unresolved D. CDR3 size: 14 residues. V was cut by 3 bases and J by 4 bases, with 10 bases left in between. The V gene's germline CDR1 is SGHVS and CDR2 FQNEAQ. The CDR3 nucleotides are TGTGCCAGCAGCTTGATGTCCCTAAATCAGCCCCAGCATTTT. Encoded protein: CASSLMSLNQPQHF.

The chain employs TRBV7-9 and TRBJ1-1; D uncertain. The CDR3 runs 14 residues. Germline-derived CDR1 and CDR2 are SEHNR and FQNEAQ (reference sequence). Trimming removed 3 bases at V and 1 base at J, with 9 bases between. The CDR3 reads CASSFHAGNTEAFF. CDR3 sequence (DNA): TGTGCCAGCAGCTTTCATGCGGGGAACACTGAAGCTTTCTTT.

This clone was seen a few times. The chain combines TRBV10-3 with TRBJ1-3; TRBD1 might be the D (6 bases). The CDR3 is made up of 16 amino acids. Germline CDR1 and CDR2: ENHRY and SYGVKD. Trimming shortened V by 4 bases and J by 0 bases, and 13 bases separated the two germline ends. The CDR3 nucleotides read TGTGCCATCAGTGGATACGGACAGAGCTCTGGAAACACCATATATTTT. Protein: CAISGYGQSSGNTIYF.

The V and J genes are TRBV3-1 (or the pseudogene TRBV3-2) and TRBJ1-1, with D uncertain. The germline V gene has CDR1 LGHDT and CDR2 YNNKEL (reference sequence). V lost 4 bases, J lost 0 bases, and 3 bases lay in between. The CDR3 runs to 12 residues. As DNA, the CDR3 is TGTGCCAGCAGCCTTATGAACACTGAAGCTTTCTTT. Residues: CASSLMNTEAFF.

The CDR3: CASDQGPYEQYF. In DNA form, the CDR3 reads TGTGCCAGCGATCAGGGTCCCTACGAGCAGTACTTC. V and J are TRBV19 and TRBJ2-7; the D gene is possibly TRBD1 (5 bases). Trimming pared 9 bases from V and 2 bases from J, leaving 11 bases between. The CDR3 extends over 12 amino acids. Germline CDR1 and CDR2: LNHDA and SQIVND (reference sequence).

The rearrangement links TRBV10-3 to TRBJ1-5; a possible D gene is TRBD1 (6 bases). The V and J ends lost 0 bases and 6 bases respectively, with 9 bases between them. The germline gives CDR1 ENHRY, CDR2 SYGVKD. The CDR3 sequence is 14 residues long. The CDR3 loop reads CAISESLQGQPQHF. CDR3 in DNA: TGTGCCATCAGTGAGTCTCTACAGGGTCAGCCCCAGCATTTT.

CDR3 protein: CASSGPMIQETQYF. CDR3 sequence (DNA): TGTGCCAGCAGTGGGCCGATGATCCAAGAGACCCAGTACTTC. V usage is TRBV2 and J usage is TRBJ2-5, with D hard to call. The CDR3 extends over 14 amino acids. CDR1 SNHLY and CDR2 FYNNEI come from the germline V gene. The V end lost 4 bases, the J end lost 1 base, and 10 bases lay between the germline ends.

The chain carries TRBV3-1 (or the pseudogene TRBV3-2) and TRBJ2-1; 7 nucleotides align to TRBD2. CDR1 is LGHDT and CDR2 is YNNKEL in the germline V gene (reference sequence). Losses at the gene ends were 2 bases for V and 7 bases for J; bases not matched to a gene: 14. This CDR3 has 17 residues. The CDR3 is CASSQYGLAGAGNEQFF. The CDR3 DNA reads as TGTGCCAGCAGCCAATACGGTCTGGCGGGAGCTGGGAATGAGCAGTTCTTC.

The chain has TRBV5-6 and TRBJ2-7; the match to TRBD2 covers 10 bases. Germline V CDR1 and CDR2: SGHDT, YYEEEE. CDR3 length: 15 amino acids. The trim removed 3 bases at V and 3 bases at J, leaving 6 bases unmatched. CDR3 sequence reads: CASSSLAGGLYEQYF. DNA for the CDR3: TGTGCCAGCAGCTCTTTAGCGGGGGGCCTCTACGAGCAGTACTTC.

This chain uses TRBV4-2 with TRBJ2-1; no firm D call. V was trimmed by 1 base and J by 5 bases, leaving 6 bases between them. The germline gives CDR1 LGHNA, CDR2 YNFKEQ. The CDR3 contains 13 residues. The CDR3 region has the DNA TGTGCCAGCAGCCAAGCTCACAACAATGAGCAGTTCTTC. Translated, it gives CASSQAHNNEQFF.

The chain has TRBV10-3 and TRBJ2-3; 11 bases fit TRBD2. Looked up from germline, CDR1 is ENHRY and CDR2 is SYGVKD. V gave up 5 bases and J gave up 5 bases; unmatched junction bases: 6. CDR3 length equals 15 residues. This chain's CDR3 is CAISPTSGAGDTQYF. The CDR3 DNA sequence: TGTGCCATCAGTCCGACTAGCGGGGCGGGAGATACGCAGTATTTT.

This chain links TRBV7-9 with TRBJ2-1, with a possible D match to TRBD1 (5 bases). The CDR3 runs 17 residues. The V and J ends lost 1 base and 0 bases respectively, with 13 bases between them. Per germline, CDR1 SEHNR and CDR2 FQNEAQ (reference sequence). The CDR3 DNA is TGTGCCAGCAGCTTAGTAGGGGCTCTGAGCTCCTACAATGAGCAGTTCTTC. Translating gives CASSLVGALSSYNEQFF.

This rearrangement joins TRBV5-1 to TRBJ1-4, with a tentative D call TRBD1 (5 bases). Germline CDR1 and CDR2: SGHRS and YFSETQ. The ends were cut back, 4 bases at V and 3 bases at J, with 7 bases in the middle. CDR3 size: 13 residues. Here the CDR3 reads CASSRQPNEKLFF. DNA for the CDR3: TGCGCCAGCAGCCGACAGCCTAATGAAAAACTGTTTTTT.

This chain joins TRBV2 and TRBJ1-4; D gene uncertain. This CDR3 is 12 amino acids long. V was cut by 4 bases and J by 8 bases, with 8 bases left in between. Germline loops: CDR1 SNHLY, CDR2 FYNNEI. CDR3 nucleotides: TGTGCCAGCAGTGGGTTCAGAGAAAAACTGTTTTTT. As protein: CASSGFREKLFF.

The chain couples TRBV5-1 to TRBJ1-1; perhaps TRBD1 as D (5 bases). CDR1 and CDR2 from the germline V gene are SGHRS and YFSETQ. V gave up 3 bases and J gave up 3 bases, with 15 bases separating them. This CDR3 has 15 amino acids. The CDR3 DNA reads as TGCGCCAGCAGCTGGGGCGCTGGAGGGGACACTGAAGCTTTCTTT. Its translation: CASSWGAGGDTEAFF.

V and J are TRBV28 and TRBJ2-3, with TRBD2 identical over 7 bases. This CDR3 region has 16 residues. The junction had 7 bases not matched to a gene; V was cut back by 4 bases and J by 0 bases. CDR1 and CDR2 from the germline V gene are MDHEN and SYDVKM. The CDR3 nucleotides read TGTGCCAGCAGTTACCTGGGGGGAGGGAGCACAGATACGCAGTATTTT. Translated: CASSYLGGGSTDTQYF.

The chain is built from TRBV9 and TRBJ2-2; D gene ambiguous. V was cut by 0 bases and J by 2 bases, with 8 bases left in between. This CDR3 contains 15 residues. Germline V gene sequence: CDR1 SGDLS, CDR2 YYNGEE. Here the CDR3 DNA reads TGTGCCAGCAGCGTAGTGGCAATCAACACCGGGGAGCTGTTTTTT. It is translated as CASSVVAINTGELFF.

The chain uses TRBV7-6 and TRBJ2-7, with TRBD2 matching 15 bases. V shed 5 bases and J 2 bases; nucleotides not matched to a gene: 4. The CDR3 consists of 16 residues. Germline loops: CDR1 SGHVS, CDR2 FNYEAQ. The chain's CDR3 is CASSHWTSGGAYEQYF. CDR3 in DNA: TGTGCCAGCAGCCACTGGACTAGCGGGGGGGCCTACGAGCAGTACTTC.

Only a few counts were recorded for this clone. This chain links TRBV5-1 with TRBJ1-3; D is perhaps TRBD1 (5 bases). V was pared by 7 bases and J by 4 bases, with 18 bases between. The germline CDR1 and CDR2 sequences are SGHRS and YFSETQ. The CDR3 is 15 amino acids. This chain's CDR3 is CASSPGQGFGNTIYF. CDR3 in DNA: TGCGCCAGCTCCCCCGGGCAGGGCTTCGGAAACACCATATATTTT.

V and J are TRBV7-9 and TRBJ2-5; 10 bases align to TRBD1. V lost 3 bases and J lost 1; bases outside the gene matches: 14. Germline CDR1 reads SEHNR; CDR2 reads FQNEAQ (reference sequence). This CDR3 region has 19 residues. CDR3 protein: CASSLGQGLFGGSQETQYF. The CDR3 DNA follows: TGTGCCAGCAGCTTGGGACAGGGGTTGTTCGGGGGGTCCCAAGAGACCCAGTACTTC. The variable domain in full, completed from reference TRBV7-9 and TRBJ2-5, reads DTGVSQNPRHKITKRGQNVTFRCDPISEHNRLYWYRQTLGQGPEFLTYFQNEAQLEKSRLLSDRFSAERPKGSFSTLEIQRTEQGDSAMYLCASSLGQGLFGGSQETQYFGPGTRLLVL.

The rearrangement joins TRBV30 to TRBJ1-3; D not certain. V was pared by 2 bases and J by 4 bases, with 9 bases between. The CDR3 consists of 13 residues. The germline V gene has CDR1 GTSNPN and CDR2 SVGIG (reference sequence). The CDR3 nucleotides read TGTGCCTGGAGTACCCAGTTCGGAAACACCATATATTTT. Residues: CAWSTQFGNTIYF.

V gene TRBV6-6 combines with J gene TRBJ1-1, with 7 bases aligning to TRBD1. V shed 5 bases and J 1 base; nucleotides not matched to a gene: 7. Germline values: CDR1 MNHNY, CDR2 SVGAGI (reference sequence). The CDR3 sequence is 15 residues long. The CDR3 here is CASSPDRLENTEAFF. CDR3 sequence (DNA): TGTGCCAGCAGTCCGGACAGGCTAGAGAACACTGAAGCTTTCTTT.

V usage is TRBV6-5 and J usage is TRBJ2-2, with a possible D match to TRBD1 (6 bases). Germline values: CDR1 MNHEY, CDR2 SVGAGI. Deletions cut 7 bases from V and 5 bases from J, with 17 bases between. The CDR3 extends over 15 amino acids. DNA of the CDR3: TGTGCCAGCACCCCTTTGGGACATTGGACCGGGGAGCTGTTTTTT. It translates to CASTPLGHWTGELFF.

The J gene is TRBJ2-3, the V gene TRBV5-5, with 7 bases that match TRBD1. Germline loops: CDR1 SGHKS, CDR2 YYEKEE (reference sequence). The V gene end was trimmed by 0 bases and the J gene end by 2 bases; junction bases not matched to a gene: 6. The CDR3 length is 16 residues. CDR3 loop: CASSLVKGANTDTQYF. The DNA for the CDR3 is TGTGCCAGCAGCTTGGTAAAGGGGGCTAACACAGATACGCAGTATTTT. Variable domain in full (rest from reference TRBV5-5 and TRBJ2-3): DAGVTQSPTHLIKTRGQQVTLRCSPISGHKSVSWYQQVLGQGPQFIFQYYEKEERGRGNFPDRFSARQFPNYSSELNVNALLLGDSALYLCASSLVKGANTDTQYFGPGTRLTVL.

V and J are TRBV6-6 and TRBJ2-1; TRBD2 is a possible D gene (6 bases). Trimming pared 5 bases from V and 5 bases from J, leaving 16 bases between. Germline lookup yields CDR1 MNHNY and CDR2 SVGAGI (reference sequence). This CDR3 comprises 15 residues. The CDR3 loop is CASSTLGLPDNEQFF. The CDR3 DNA reads as TGTGCCAGCAGTACCCTGGGACTTCCCGACAATGAGCAGTTCTTC.

The V gene is TRBV11-2, the J gene TRBJ2-3, with 7 nucleotides matching TRBD1. Germline V gene data show CDR1 as SGHAT and CDR2 as FQNNGV. The J segment lost 6 bases and the V segment lost 6 bases, leaving 9 bases of the junction unmatched. This CDR3 is 14 amino acids long. This chain's CDR3 is CASRHRGSADTQYF. CDR3 nucleotide sequence: TGTGCCAGCAGACACAGGGGATCGGCGGATACGCAGTATTTT.

The V call is TRBV27, the J call TRBJ1-1; 7 bases match TRBD1. The V and J ends lost 5 bases and 0 bases, in that order; junction bases with no gene match: 15. Germline V gives CDR1 MNHEY, CDR2 SMNVEV (reference sequence). This CDR3 is built from 18 residues. CDR3 bases: TGTGCCAGCAGTCTATTCCCCTGGGGACAGCTCATGAACACTGAAGCTTTCTTT. Protein: CASSLFPWGQLMNTEAFF.